This T cell receptor (beta chain) was observed in a study of T cell responses to AZD1222 COVID-19 vaccine. Regarding the study as a whole: Regions 160-218 and 743-854 held dominance among vaccine-associated CD4 TCRs, which spanned spike.

Details on this clone: The antigen is not known.

Data came from immunoSEQ multiplex PCR; TCRdb stores just in-frame clones and leaves some out. The data contain roughly 120,000 clones, 80% to 90% of them seen just once; the ten biggest clones take up 15%. V shed 3 bases and J shed 4 bases, with 10 bases lying between them. The CDR3 length is 14 residues. CDR1 is MNHNS and CDR2 is SASEGT in the germline V gene. The sequence came from an adult who received the AZD1222 COVID-19 vaccine. This chain connects TRBV6-1 to TRBJ1-5, with D perhaps matching TRBD1 (6 bases). This specimen consisted of peripheral blood, obtained 28 days after the second AZD1222 dose. The CDR3 protein is CASSDPGANQPQHF. The CDR3 DNA reads TGTGCCAGCAGTGATCCGGGGGCAAATCAGCCCCAGCATTTT.